This T cell receptor (beta chain) was sequenced for a study of T cell clones after liver transplantation. Across the whole study: Standard immunosuppression, with no induction, continued until 12-24 months after transplant. Draws occurred before transplant, before withdrawal, and after complete or failed withdrawal.

Regarding the study as a whole: In two subjects, few donor cells limited the measurable donor-reactive repertoire.

The CDR3 is made up of 16 amino acids. Germline values: CDR1 SGHNT, CDR2 YYREEE (reference sequence). The V and J ends lost 3 bases and 0 bases respectively, with 13 bases between them. With respect to this clone: Its antigen is undetermined.

Measured with immunoSEQ multiplex PCR; TCRdb has only the in-frame clones, and not every one. This sample carries more than 45,000 clones, 70% of them seen once, and the ten largest clones take roughly 2.8%. Here the sequenced sample was CD4+ T cells from blood, taken at the approximately 16-month timepoint. This TCR derives from a human patient who received a liver transplant. The graft donor may account for some of the T cells. The chain carries TRBV5-4 and TRBJ2-1, with D possibly being TRBD1 (6 bases). This CDR3 reads CASSSVGTNSYNEQFF. The CDR3 nucleotides read TGTGCCAGCAGCTCCGTAGGGACAAACTCCTACAATGAGCAGTTCTTC.